Shown below are 22 T cell receptor beta chains from a single sample sequenced in a study of blood T cell repertoires in COVID-19. Assay used: immunoSEQ multiplex PCR; TCRdb lists only in-frame clones, some missing. The sample has under 150,000 clones, roughly 76% seen once; the top ten hold roughly 8.3%. The sequenced sample was peripheral blood. These receptors all come from a human donor with acute or convalescent COVID-19. The donor label of this sample is uncertain.

The rearrangement uses TRBV18 and TRBJ2-3; 11 bases are shared with TRBD1. The CDR3 extends over 15 amino acids. Germline V lookup: CDR1 KGHSH, CDR2 LQKENI. J gave up 4 bases and V 3 bases, and 3 bases lay outside the gene matches. CDR3 residues: CASSPDRGRPDTQYF. The CDR3 DNA reads TGTGCCAGCTCACCGGACAGGGGGCGACCAGATACGCAGTATTTT.

The V and J genes are TRBV21-1 and TRBJ2-1; TRBD2 is the table's D call, not checked against the DNA. TRBV21-1 counts as a pseudogene. There are 17 residues in the CDR3. DNA of the CDR3: TGTGCCAGCAGCAAAGTTGGGAGGGACCCCTTCTACAATGAGCAGTTCTTC. Amino acids: CASSKVGRDPFYNEQFF.

This chain connects TRBV30 to TRBJ1-3; D is perhaps TRBD1 (6 bases). This CDR3 contains 14 residues. CDR1 and CDR2 (germline): GTSNPN, SVGIG (reference sequence). Trimming left V 8 bases short and J 0 bases short, with 14 bases between. CDR3 region: CAGGRLFSGNTIYF. The CDR3 DNA is TGTGCCGGGGGCAGACTCTTCTCTGGAAACACCATATATTTT.

The rearrangement links TRBV19 to TRBJ2-7, with D possibly TRBD1 on 6 matching bases. Trimming removed 3 bases from V and 2 bases from J, with 11 bases in between. Germline V CDR1 and CDR2: LNHDA, SQIVND (reference sequence). CDR3 length: 14 amino acids. CDR3 residues: CASSITRGPYEQYF. CDR3 DNA: TGTGCCAGTAGTATCACCAGGGGCCCCTACGAGCAGTACTTC.

The rearrangement links TRBV7-2 to TRBJ1-1, with D perhaps TRBD1 (6 bases). The CDR3 has 12 amino acids. The V end was cut by 4 bases, the J end by 8 bases, with 11 bases between. Germline V CDR1 and CDR2: SGHTA, FQGNSA. Here the CDR3 reads CASSWNRVEAFF. The CDR3, as DNA: TGTGCCAGCAGCTGGAACAGGGTAGAAGCTTTCTTT.

The count of this clone is one. V and J are TRBV6-5 and TRBJ1-2; no definite D call. This CDR3 is built from 15 residues. Trimming took 6 bases from V and 0 from J, leaving 14 bases between them. The V gene's germline CDR1 is MNHEY and CDR2 SVGAGI. CDR3 sequence (DNA): TGTGCCAGCAGCTCCCCTGAGGCAGCTAACTATGGCTACACCTTC. This gives the protein CASSSPEAANYGYTF.

The count of this clone is one. The rearrangement uses TRBV11-2 and TRBJ2-3; D remains unclear. The CDR3 has 15 residues. Germline-derived CDR1 and CDR2 are SGHAT and FQNNGV. V shed 6 bases and J shed 0 bases, with 13 bases lying between them. CDR3 protein: CASSLFRSSTDTQYF. CDR3 DNA sequence: TGTGCCAGCAGTCTATTTAGATCTAGCACAGATACGCAGTATTTT.

The CDR3 DNA reads as TGTGCCATCAGTCGGACAGGGGAATACGAAAAACTGTTTTTT. This translates into CAISRTGEYEKLFF. V and J are TRBV10-3 and TRBJ1-4; TRBD1 matches at 9 bases. Germline CDR1 is ENHRY and CDR2 is SYGVKD. The CDR3 loop spans 14 amino acids. J gave up 8 bases and V 5 bases, and 6 bases lay outside the gene matches.

The genes are TRBV7-2 and TRBJ1-1; 8 nucleotides align to TRBD1. Trimming cost V 5 bases and J 4 bases; bases outside gene matches: 3. The V gene's germline CDR1 is SGHTA and CDR2 FQGNSA. This CDR3 spans 13 amino acids. This CDR3 is CASSIGQGTEAFF. The CDR3 bases are TGTGCCAGCAGCATTGGACAGGGCACTGAAGCTTTCTTT.

The genes are TRBV6-5 and TRBJ1-3, with D unresolved. Per the germline V gene, CDR1 is MNHEY and CDR2 is SVGAGI. The CDR3 totals 11 residues. V was pared by 6 bases and J by 4 bases, with 4 bases between. The CDR3 sequence is CASRQGNTIYF. CDR3 DNA: TGTGCCAGCAGACAGGGAAACACCATATATTTT.

J is TRBJ2-5 and V is TRBV10-2, with D perhaps TRBD1 (5 bases). The germline V gene encodes CDR1 WSHSY and CDR2 SAAADI. V lost 6 bases, J lost 7 bases, and 9 bases lay in between. The CDR3 length is 11 residues. The CDR3 protein is CASSLQGTQYF. The DNA of the CDR3 is TGCGCCAGCAGCCTCCAGGGGACCCAGTACTTC.

This clone was seen only once. The J gene is TRBJ1-1, the V gene TRBV15; D is perhaps TRBD1 (6 bases). The CDR3 consists of 15 residues. Germline values: CDR1 LNHNV, CDR2 YYDKDF (reference sequence). The V end lost 0 bases, the J end lost 3 bases, and 11 bases lay between the germline ends. The CDR3 region is CATSRDGGSHTEAFF. The CDR3 DNA follows: TGTGCCACCAGCAGAGATGGGGGCTCCCACACTGAAGCTTTCTTT.

This chain's CDR3 is CASSYDFSSSYNEQFF. CDR3 in DNA: TGTGCCAGCAGTTATGACTTCTCCAGCTCCTACAATGAGCAGTTCTTC. V gene TRBV2 combines with J gene TRBJ2-1; no clear D. Germline assignment: CDR1 SNHLY and CDR2 FYNNEI. The V and J ends lost 5 bases and 0 bases respectively, with 14 bases between them. The CDR3 runs 16 residues.

The CDR3 loop reads CASRLTGGDEQFF. CDR3 DNA sequence: TGTGCCAGCAGGTTGACAGGGGGCGATGAGCAGTTCTTC. The J gene is TRBJ2-1, the V gene TRBV5-4; 10 nucleotides match TRBD1. Unmatched junction bases numbered 4, after V lost 5 bases and J lost 8 bases. The CDR3 loop spans 13 amino acids. CDR1 and CDR2 from the germline V gene are SGHNT and YYREEE (reference sequence).

This chain joins TRBV14 and TRBJ2-5; D is unresolved. V gave up 1 base and J gave up 4 bases, with 16 bases separating them. The V gene's germline CDR1 is SGHDN and CDR2 FVKESK. This CDR3 contains 16 residues. CDR3 protein: CASSQVSGGRIETQYF. The CDR3 coding sequence is TGTGCCAGCAGCCAAGTCTCTGGTGGCAGGATAGAGACCCAGTACTTC.

The J gene is TRBJ1-1, the V gene TRBV7-8; D not certain. V was trimmed by 5 bases and J by 0 bases, leaving 13 bases between them. Germline CDR1 is SGHVS and CDR2 is FQNEAQ. The CDR3 totals 15 residues. The CDR3: CASSPQTTLNTEAFF. For the CDR3, the DNA is TGTGCCAGCAGCCCGCAGACAACCCTGAACACTGAAGCTTTCTTT.

V gene TRBV6-5 combines with J gene TRBJ1-2; TRBD1 matches 7 bases. Germline V CDR1 and CDR2: MNHEY, SVGAGI. The CDR3 length is 13 residues. The V segment lost 6 bases and the J segment 6 bases; nucleotides outside the gene matches: 7. CDR3: CASSRLTGDGYTF. The CDR3 DNA is TGTGCCAGCAGCCGCCTCACAGGGGATGGCTACACCTTC.

This chain connects TRBV7-9 to TRBJ1-2; 11 positions agree with TRBD1. After removal of 0 bases from V and 4 bases from J, the junction contained 1 base not matched to a gene. The germline CDR1 and CDR2 sequences are SEHNR and FQNEAQ (reference sequence). There are 15 residues in the CDR3. CDR3 residues: CASSLAGQGGYGYTF. The CDR3 DNA reads TGTGCCAGCAGCTTAGCGGGACAGGGGGGCTATGGCTACACCTTC.

The chain joins TRBV20-1 to TRBJ1-2; D is unclear. Trimming left V 6 bases short and J 6 bases short, with 8 bases between. CDR3 size: 10 residues. CDR1 and CDR2 from the germline V gene are DFQATT and SNEGSKA (reference sequence). CDR3 sequence (DNA): TGCAGTGCCGAGGAGAATGGCTACACCTTC. This gives the protein CSAEENGYTF.

A few counts support this clone. The chain uses TRBV24-1 and TRBJ2-2, with TRBD1 matching over 8 bases. V was pared by 9 bases and J by 6 bases, with 11 bases of the junction left unmatched. The CDR3 loop spans 15 amino acids. From germline, CDR1 is KGHDR and CDR2 SFDVKD. CDR3 loop: CATSGQGGSSGELFF. The CDR3 DNA sequence: TGTGCCACCTCCGGACAGGGAGGATCCTCCGGGGAGCTGTTTTTT.

The genes are TRBV6-4 and TRBJ1-2; weak D call: TRBD1 (5 bases). Germline-derived CDR1 and CDR2 are MRHNA and SNTAGT. The CDR3 has 13 amino acids. V was shortened by 6 bases and J by 6 bases, with 14 bases between the two germline ends. The CDR3 nucleotides read TGTGCCAGCAGAAAGGGGAAGTGGGATGGCTACACCTTC. Its translation is CASRKGKWDGYTF.

J is TRBJ2-3 and V is TRBV5-4; 7 nucleotides agree with TRBD1. The CDR3 consists of 14 residues. The germline V gene has CDR1 SGHNT and CDR2 YYREEE (reference sequence). J lost 8 bases, V lost 3 bases, and 9 bases had no gene match. The CDR3 nucleotides read TGTGCCAGCAGCTCCCGGGACAGCGCAGGTACGCAGTATTTT. Translated, it gives CASSSRDSAGTQYF.